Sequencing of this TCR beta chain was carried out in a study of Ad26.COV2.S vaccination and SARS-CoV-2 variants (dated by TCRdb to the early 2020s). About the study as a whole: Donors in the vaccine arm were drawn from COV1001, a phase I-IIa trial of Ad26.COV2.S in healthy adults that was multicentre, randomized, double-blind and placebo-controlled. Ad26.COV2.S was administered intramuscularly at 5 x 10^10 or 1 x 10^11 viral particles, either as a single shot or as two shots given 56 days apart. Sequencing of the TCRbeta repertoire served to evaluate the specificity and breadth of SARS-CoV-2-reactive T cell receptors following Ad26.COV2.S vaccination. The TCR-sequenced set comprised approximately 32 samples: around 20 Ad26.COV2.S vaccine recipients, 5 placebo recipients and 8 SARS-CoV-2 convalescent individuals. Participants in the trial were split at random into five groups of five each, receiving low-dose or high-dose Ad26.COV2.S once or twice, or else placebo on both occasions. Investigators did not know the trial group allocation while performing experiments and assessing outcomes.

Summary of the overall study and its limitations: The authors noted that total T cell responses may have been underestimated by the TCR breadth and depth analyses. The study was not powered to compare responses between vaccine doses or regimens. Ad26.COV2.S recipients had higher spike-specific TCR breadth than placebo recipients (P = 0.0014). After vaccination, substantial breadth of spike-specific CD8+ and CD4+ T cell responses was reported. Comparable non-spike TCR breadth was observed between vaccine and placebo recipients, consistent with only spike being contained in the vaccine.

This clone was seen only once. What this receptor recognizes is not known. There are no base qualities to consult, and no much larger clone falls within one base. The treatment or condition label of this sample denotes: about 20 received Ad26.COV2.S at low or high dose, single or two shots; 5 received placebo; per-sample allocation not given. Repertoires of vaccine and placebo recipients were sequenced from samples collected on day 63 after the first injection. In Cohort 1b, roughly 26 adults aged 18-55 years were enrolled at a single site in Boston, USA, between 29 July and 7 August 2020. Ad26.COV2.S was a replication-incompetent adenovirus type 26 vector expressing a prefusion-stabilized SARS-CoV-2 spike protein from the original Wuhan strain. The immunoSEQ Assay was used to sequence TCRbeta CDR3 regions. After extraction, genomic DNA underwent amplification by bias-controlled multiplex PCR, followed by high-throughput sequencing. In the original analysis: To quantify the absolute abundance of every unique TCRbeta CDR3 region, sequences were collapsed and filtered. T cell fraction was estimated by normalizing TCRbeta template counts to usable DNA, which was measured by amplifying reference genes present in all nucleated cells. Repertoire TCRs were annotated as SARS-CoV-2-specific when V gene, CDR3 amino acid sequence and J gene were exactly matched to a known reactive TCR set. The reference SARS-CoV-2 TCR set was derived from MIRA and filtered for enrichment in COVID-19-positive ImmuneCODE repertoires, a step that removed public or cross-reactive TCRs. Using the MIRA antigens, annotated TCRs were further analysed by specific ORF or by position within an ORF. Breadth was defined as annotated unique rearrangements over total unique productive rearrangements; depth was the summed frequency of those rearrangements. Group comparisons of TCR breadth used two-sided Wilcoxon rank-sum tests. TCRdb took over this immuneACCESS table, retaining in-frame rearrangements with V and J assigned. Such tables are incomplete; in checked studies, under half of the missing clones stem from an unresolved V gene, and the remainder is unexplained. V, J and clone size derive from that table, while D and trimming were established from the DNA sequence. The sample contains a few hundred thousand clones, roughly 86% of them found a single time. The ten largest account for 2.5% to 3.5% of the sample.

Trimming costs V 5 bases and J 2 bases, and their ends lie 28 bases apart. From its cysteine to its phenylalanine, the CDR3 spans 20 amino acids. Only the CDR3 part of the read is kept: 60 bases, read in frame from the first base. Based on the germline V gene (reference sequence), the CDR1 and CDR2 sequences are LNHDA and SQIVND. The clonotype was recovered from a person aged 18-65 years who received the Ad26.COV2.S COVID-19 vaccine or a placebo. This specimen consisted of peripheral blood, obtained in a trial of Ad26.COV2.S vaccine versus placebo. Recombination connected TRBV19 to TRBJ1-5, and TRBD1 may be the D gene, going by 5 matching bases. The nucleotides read TGTGCCAGTAGTCCCCAGAGGGGCGGCCATTCCCTTCGGGGCAATCAGCCCCAGCATTTT. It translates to CASSPQRGGHSLRGNQPQHF.